A single sample gave rise to the 7 T cell receptor beta chains below, sequenced in a study of blood T cell repertoires in COVID-19. Only in-frame clones appear in the TCRdb table, and some are missing; sequencing was by immunoSEQ multiplex PCR. The sample carries about 130,000 clones, 80% to 90% recorded once. Sequencing used PBMCs or T cells enriched from blood (not recorded which). These receptors were obtained from a woman aged 45-65 years who had recovered from COVID-19.

V gene TRBV5-4 combines with J gene TRBJ2-1; D not resolved. From germline, CDR1 is SGHNT and CDR2 YYREEE (reference sequence). The CDR3 is 15 residues long. Trimming removed 4 bases at V and 1 base at J, with 12 bases between. The chain's CDR3 is CASSPAQRSYNEQFF. CDR3 DNA sequence: TGTGCCAGCAGCCCGGCCCAGCGTTCCTACAATGAGCAGTTCTTC.

This chain connects TRBV13 to TRBJ2-1, with 11 bases identical to TRBD2. Looked up from germline, CDR1 is PRHDT and CDR2 is FYEKMQ (reference sequence). The CDR3 covers 15 residues. After removal of 4 bases from V and 4 bases from J, the junction contained 3 bases not matched to a gene. CDR3 in amino acids: CASSSSGGPYNEQFF. The CDR3 nucleotides are TGTGCCAGCAGCTCTAGCGGGGGGCCGTACAATGAGCAGTTCTTC.

The CDR3 reads CASSPRDFQETQYF. CDR3 coding DNA: TGTGCCAGCAGCCCGCGGGACTTTCAAGAGACCCAGTACTTC. This chain joins TRBV11-3 and TRBJ2-5, with a weak D call TRBD2 (6 bases). Germline lookup yields CDR1 SGHNT and CDR2 YENEEA. The CDR3 is made up of 14 amino acids. Trimming removed 5 bases from V and 2 bases from J, with 12 bases in between.

The chain has TRBV10-3 and TRBJ1-1; no definite D call. The CDR3 sequence is 13 residues long. V was shortened by 4 bases and J by 7 bases, with 13 bases between the two germline ends. The germline CDR1 and CDR2 sequences are ENHRY and SYGVKD. The CDR3 is CAISGLRGDEAFF. Written as DNA, the CDR3 is TGTGCCATCAGTGGTCTTCGGGGAGATGAAGCTTTCTTT.

The count of this clone is one. This chain joins TRBV7-6 and TRBJ2-7, with 8 positions matching TRBD1. V was pared by 8 bases and J by 5 bases, with 17 bases of the junction left unmatched. The germline V gene has CDR1 SGHVS and CDR2 FNYEAQ. There are 16 residues in the CDR3. CDR3 in amino acids: CASGLFTGTGRDEQYF. In DNA, the CDR3 is TGTGCCAGCGGGCTATTTACCGGGACAGGTCGAGACGAGCAGTACTTC. The full variable domain, completed using reference TRBV7-6 and TRBJ2-7, is GAGVSQSPRYKVTKRGQDVALRCDPISGHVSLYWYRQALGQGPEFLTYFNYEAQQDKSGLPNDRFSAERPEGSISTLTIQRTEQRDSAMYRCASGLFTGTGRDEQYFGPGTRLTVT.

The V gene is TRBV7-9, the J gene TRBJ2-1; D perhaps matches TRBD1 (5 bases). The germline gives CDR1 SEHNR, CDR2 FQNEAQ (reference sequence). This CDR3 comprises 13 residues. Trimming left V 6 bases short and J 9 bases short, with 15 bases between. DNA of the CDR3: TGTGCCAGCAGTACAGGACCGACAGCTGAGCAGTTCTTC. Protein sequence: CASSTGPTAEQFF.

The chain carries TRBV6-5 and TRBJ2-5, with 8 bases aligning to TRBD2. Per germline, CDR1 MNHEY and CDR2 SVGAGI. The trim removed 0 bases at V and 5 bases at J, leaving 5 bases unmatched. The CDR3 is 15 residues long. CDR3 amino acids: CASSYSTSARETQYF. As DNA, the CDR3 is TGTGCCAGCAGTTACTCGACTAGCGCCCGGGAGACCCAGTACTTC.